The 3 T cell receptor beta chains reported below all come from one sample, sequenced in a study of early T cells in non-severe SARS-CoV-2 infection. Each CDR3 protein is one row after TCRdb ran MiXCR on the 5' RACE reads. This sample carries about 33,000 distinct CDR3 sequences, more than 5% of them seen once, and the ten largest clones take around 14%. Sequenced: whole blood. The receptors shown here come from an adult who was a healthcare worker with PCR-confirmed SARS-CoV-2 infection or an uninfected control (not recorded which).

This clonotype was counted at least ten times. The V and J genes are TRBV6-6 and TRBJ1-1, with 8 bases identical to TRBD1. Trimming at V came to 6 bases and at J to 4 bases, leaving 4 bases not matched to a gene. The CDR3 consists of 13 residues. Per germline, CDR1 MNHNY and CDR2 SVGAGI (reference sequence). The CDR3 nucleotides read TGTGCCAGCAGCAAGGACAGGGCCACTGAAGCTTTCTTT. Translating gives CASSKDRATEAFF.

This clonotype was seen many times. The chain recombines TRBV3-1 with TRBJ1-1, with 8 bases fitting TRBD1. CDR1 is LGHDT, CDR2 YNNKEL, per germline (reference sequence). Trimming removed 0 bases from V and 11 bases from J; junction bases left unmatched: 8. CDR3 length: 14 amino acids. For the CDR3, the DNA is TGTGCCAGCAGCCAAGAAAGGAGAGGACAGGGCGCTTTCTTT. Its translation: CASSQERRGQGAFF.

This clonotype was seen repeatedly, ten times or more. The chain carries TRBV6-6 and TRBJ2-3; D possibly uses TRBD1 or TRBD2 (5 bases each). This CDR3 contains 16 residues. Germline V lookup: CDR1 MNHNY, CDR2 SVGAGI (reference sequence). V lost 8 bases and J 1 base, leaving 19 bases between the germline ends. CDR3 residues: CASRNGDLPRTDTQYF. DNA of the CDR3: TGTGCCAGCCGAAACGGGGACCTTCCACGCACAGATACGCAGTATTTT.